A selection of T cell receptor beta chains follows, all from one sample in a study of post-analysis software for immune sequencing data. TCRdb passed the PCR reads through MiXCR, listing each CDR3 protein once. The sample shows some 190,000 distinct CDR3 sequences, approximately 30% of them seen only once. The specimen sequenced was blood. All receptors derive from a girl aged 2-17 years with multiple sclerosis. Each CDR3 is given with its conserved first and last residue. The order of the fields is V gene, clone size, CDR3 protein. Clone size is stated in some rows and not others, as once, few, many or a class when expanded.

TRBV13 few CATQRGMNTGELFF
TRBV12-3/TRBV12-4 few CASSSRVRRLQGQPQHF
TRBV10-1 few CASSVHSTGELFF
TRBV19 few CASSIGAQDGYTF
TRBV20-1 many CSAWTANYEQYF
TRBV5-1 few CASSLAIGSTEAFF
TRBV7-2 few CASSLSRGYEQYF
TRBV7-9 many CASRGPGANYGYTF
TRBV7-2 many CASSLYYEQYF
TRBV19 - CASSRLGTGSDNEQFF
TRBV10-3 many CAISEAGGPSYNEQFF
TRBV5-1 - CASSHIGEASYNSPLHF
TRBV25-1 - CASTCFGGTSGFYEQYF
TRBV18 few CASSPAAMGNSPLHF
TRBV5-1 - CASSSDSQGTYTF
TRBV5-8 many CASSFSLYNEQFF
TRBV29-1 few CSVEWLAATYNEQFF
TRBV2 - CASSAQMGDTEAFF
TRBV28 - CASNLGDAYSPLHF
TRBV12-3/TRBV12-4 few CASSRDGYTEAFF
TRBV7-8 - CASRLADGSNYGYTF
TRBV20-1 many CSARLGAEYEQYF
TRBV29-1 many CSVETGGQETQYF